This entry lists 7 T cell receptor beta chains sequenced from one sample in a study of T-cell memory formation after mild COVID-19. TCRdb itself ran the 5' RACE reads through MiXCR, one entry per CDR3 protein. The sample lists roughly 600,000 distinct CDR3 sequences; roughly 17% were seen once. The sample comprised PBMCs or a T cell subset sorted from them (not recorded which). These receptor sequences come from an adult woman who had mild COVID-19 (a few samples of this study predate the infection). Cell type and time point are not known.

The rearrangement links TRBV14 to TRBJ2-1, with a weak D call TRBD1 (6 bases). Germline CDR1 SGHDN, CDR2 FVKESK. The germline V and J ends were trimmed by 3 bases and 10 bases, with 16 bases remaining between them. This CDR3 contains 14 residues. The CDR3 nucleotides read TGTGCCAGCAGCCAGCAGGGGTGGTCCGTGGAGCAGTTCTTC. Its protein product is CASSQQGWSVEQFF.

The V call is TRBV6-5, the J call TRBJ2-1, with TRBD1 identical over 7 bases. V dropped 2 bases and J dropped 7; count of bases not matched to a gene: 8. This CDR3 is 15 amino acids long. CDR1 and CDR2 from the germline V gene are MNHEY and SVGAGI. CDR3 region: CASSYRQGWRNEQFF. The CDR3 DNA is TGTGCCAGCAGTTACCGACAGGGATGGAGGAATGAGCAGTTCTTC.

This clonotype has only a few counts. The chain couples TRBV7-9 to TRBJ2-5; 10 bases line up with TRBD1. Looked up from germline, CDR1 is SEHNR and CDR2 is FQNEAQ (reference sequence). V gave up 5 bases and J gave up 4 bases; unmatched junction bases: 13. This CDR3 is 17 amino acids long. CDR3 sequence reads: CASSPRTGTGVGETQYF. The CDR3 DNA reads TGTGCCAGCAGCCCCCGAACCGGGACAGGGGTTGGAGAGACCCAGTACTTC. Full variable domain (outside the CDR3, taken from reference TRBV7-9 and TRBJ2-5): DTGVSQNPRHKITKRGQNVTFRCDPISEHNRLYWYRQTLGQGPEFLTYFQNEAQLEKSRLLSDRFSAERPKGSFSTLEIQRTEQGDSAMYLCASSPRTGTGVGETQYFGPGTRLLVL.

A few counts support this clonotype. The rearrangement joins TRBV7-9 to TRBJ1-4; 8 nucleotides agree with TRBD1. The V gene end was trimmed by 5 bases and the J gene end by 7 bases; junction bases not matched to a gene: 3. This CDR3 comprises 13 residues. CDR1 and CDR2 (germline): SEHNR, FQNEAQ (reference sequence). The CDR3 sequence: CASSTTGGEKLFF. The DNA for the CDR3 is TGTGCCAGCAGCACCACAGGGGGTGAAAAACTGTTTTTT.

J is TRBJ2-5 and V is TRBV9, with D possibly TRBD2 on 6 matching bases. V was cut by 3 bases and J by 4 bases, with 28 bases left in between. CDR3 length equals 19 residues. Germline loops: CDR1 SGDLS, CDR2 YYNGEE. The CDR3 coding sequence is TGTGCCAGCAGCGACGGGCTGTCGGGAGATATCCTCCCTAGAGAGACCCAGTACTTC. Protein: CASSDGLSGDILPRETQYF.

This chain links TRBV9 with TRBJ2-3; 9 nucleotides align to TRBD2. The germline gives CDR1 SGDLS, CDR2 YYNGEE. V shed 0 bases, J shed 6 bases, and the junction held 8 bases outside the gene matches. CDR3 length equals 16 residues. The CDR3 DNA sequence: TGTGCCAGCAGCGTAGTGGCGGGAGGGCCTGGGGATACGCAGTATTTT. It translates to CASSVVAGGPGDTQYF.

The rearrangement links TRBV20-1 to TRBJ2-5; no clear D gene. V was trimmed by 3 bases and J by 7 bases, leaving 6 bases between them. The CDR3 spans 10 residues. The germline V gene encodes CDR1 DFQATT and CDR2 SNEGSKA (reference sequence). The CDR3 region is CSASSGTQYF. The DNA for the CDR3 is TGCAGTGCTAGTAGTGGGACCCAGTACTTC.